This entry concerns a single T cell receptor beta chain. Its antigen remains unidentified. This sample's treatment: 19 received Ad26.COV2.S at low or high dose, single or two shots; roughly five received placebo; per-sample allocation not given. Samples analyzed were those drawn on day 63 after the first vaccine or placebo injection. The donor's status was that of an adult aged 18-55 years in Boston. Generated by immunoSEQ multiplex PCR, the TCRdb table keeps only in-frame clones and is missing some. The sample records around 450,000 clones, around 90% being singletons. Trimming removed 5 bases from V and 4 bases from J, with 12 bases in between. This CDR3 has 13 amino acids. Per the germline V gene, CDR1 is MNHEY and CDR2 is SMNVEV (reference sequence). This sample was included in a study of Ad26.COV2.S vaccination and SARS-CoV-2 variants. Findings of the study overall: Placebo and vaccine recipients had non-spike TCR breadth that was similar.

This chain joins TRBV27 and TRBJ2-7; possibly TRBD2 for D (7 bases). Sequenced here: peripheral blood, sampled in a trial of Ad26.COV2.S vaccine versus placebo. The TCR originated in a person aged 18-60 years who received the Ad26.COV2.S COVID-19 vaccine or a placebo. The CDR3 reads CASSPRGLYEQYF. The CDR3 region has the DNA TGTGCCAGCAGTCCCAGGGGACTATACGAGCAGTACTTC.